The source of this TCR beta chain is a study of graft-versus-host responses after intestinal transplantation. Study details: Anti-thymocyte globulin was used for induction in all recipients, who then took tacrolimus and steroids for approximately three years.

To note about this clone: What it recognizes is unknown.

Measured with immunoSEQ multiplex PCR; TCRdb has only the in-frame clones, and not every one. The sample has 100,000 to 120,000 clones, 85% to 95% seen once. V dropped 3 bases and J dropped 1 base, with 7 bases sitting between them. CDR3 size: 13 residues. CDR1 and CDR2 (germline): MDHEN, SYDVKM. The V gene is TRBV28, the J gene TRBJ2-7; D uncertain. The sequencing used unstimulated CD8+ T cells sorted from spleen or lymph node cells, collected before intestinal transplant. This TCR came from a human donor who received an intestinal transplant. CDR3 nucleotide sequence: TGTGCCAGCAGTTTCCCTCGTTCCTACGAGCAGTACTTC. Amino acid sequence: CASSFPRSYEQYF.